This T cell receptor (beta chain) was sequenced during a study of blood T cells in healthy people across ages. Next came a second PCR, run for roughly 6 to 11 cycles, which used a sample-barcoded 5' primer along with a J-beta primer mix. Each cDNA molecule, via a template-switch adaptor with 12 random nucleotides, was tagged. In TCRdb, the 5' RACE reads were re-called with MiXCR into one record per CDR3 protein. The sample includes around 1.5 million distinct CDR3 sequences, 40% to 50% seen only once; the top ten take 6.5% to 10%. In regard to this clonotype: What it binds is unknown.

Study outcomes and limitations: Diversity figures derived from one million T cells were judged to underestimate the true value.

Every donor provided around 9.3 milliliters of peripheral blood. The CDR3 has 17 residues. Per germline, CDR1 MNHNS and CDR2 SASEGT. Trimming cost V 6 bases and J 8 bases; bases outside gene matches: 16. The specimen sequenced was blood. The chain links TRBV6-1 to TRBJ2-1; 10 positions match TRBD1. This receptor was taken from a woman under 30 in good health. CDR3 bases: TGTGCCAGCAGACGGAGTAGCGGGACAGGGGACTTCCATGAGCAGTTCTTC. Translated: CASRRSSGTGDFHEQFF.